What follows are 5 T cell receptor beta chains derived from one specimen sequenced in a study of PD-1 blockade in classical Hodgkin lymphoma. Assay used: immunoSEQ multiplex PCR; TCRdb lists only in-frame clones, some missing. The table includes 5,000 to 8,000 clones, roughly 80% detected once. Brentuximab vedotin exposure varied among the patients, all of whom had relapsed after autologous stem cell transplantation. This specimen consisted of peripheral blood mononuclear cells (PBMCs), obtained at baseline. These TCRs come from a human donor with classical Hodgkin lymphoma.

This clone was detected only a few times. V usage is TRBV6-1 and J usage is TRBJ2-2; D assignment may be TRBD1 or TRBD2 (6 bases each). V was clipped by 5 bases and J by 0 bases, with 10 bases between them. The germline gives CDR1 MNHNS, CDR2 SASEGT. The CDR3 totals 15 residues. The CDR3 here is CASSLGGPNTGELFF. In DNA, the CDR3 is TGTGCCAGCAGTCTGGGGGGCCCGAACACCGGGGAGCTGTTTTTT.

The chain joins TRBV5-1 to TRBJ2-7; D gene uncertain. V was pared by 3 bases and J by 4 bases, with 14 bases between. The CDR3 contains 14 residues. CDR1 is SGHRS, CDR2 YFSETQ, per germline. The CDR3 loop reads CASSSPTGLYEQYF. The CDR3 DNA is TGCGCCAGCAGCTCCCCCACGGGTCTGTACGAGCAGTACTTC.

CDR3 amino acids: CASSSGTSGLQQYF. CDR3 nucleotides: TGTGCCAGCAGCTCCGGGACTAGCGGTCTACAGCAGTACTTC. This chain uses TRBV7-9 with TRBJ2-7; 11 bases fit TRBD2. The V segment lost 4 bases and the J segment 8 bases; nucleotides outside the gene matches: 7. This CDR3 has 14 amino acids. From germline, CDR1 is SEHNR and CDR2 FQNEAQ (reference sequence).

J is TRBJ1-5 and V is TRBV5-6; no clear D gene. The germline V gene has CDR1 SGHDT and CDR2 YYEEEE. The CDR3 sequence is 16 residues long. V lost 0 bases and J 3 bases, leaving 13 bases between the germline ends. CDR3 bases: TGTGCCAGCAGCTTGGGGCCGGAGGCTGACAATCAGCCCCAGCATTTT. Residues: CASSLGPEADNQPQHF.

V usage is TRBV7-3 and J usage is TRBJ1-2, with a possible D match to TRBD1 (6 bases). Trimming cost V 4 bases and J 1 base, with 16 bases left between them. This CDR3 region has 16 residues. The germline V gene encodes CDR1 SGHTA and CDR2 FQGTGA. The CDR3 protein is CASSYFDRPSNYGYTF. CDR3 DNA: TGTGCCAGCAGCTACTTCGACAGGCCCAGTAACTATGGCTACACCTTC.